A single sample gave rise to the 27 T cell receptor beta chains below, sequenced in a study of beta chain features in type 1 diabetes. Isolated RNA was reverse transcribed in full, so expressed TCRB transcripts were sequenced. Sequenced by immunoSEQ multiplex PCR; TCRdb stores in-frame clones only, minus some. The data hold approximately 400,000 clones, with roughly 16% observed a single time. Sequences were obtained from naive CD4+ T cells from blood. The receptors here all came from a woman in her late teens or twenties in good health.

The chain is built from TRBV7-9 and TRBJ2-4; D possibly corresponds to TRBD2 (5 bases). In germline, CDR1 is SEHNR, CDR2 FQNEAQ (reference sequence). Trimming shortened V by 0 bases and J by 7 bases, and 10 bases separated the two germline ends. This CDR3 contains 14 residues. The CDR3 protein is CASSLAGAQNIQYF. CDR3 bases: TGTGCCAGCAGCTTAGCGGGAGCCCAGAACATTCAGTACTTC.

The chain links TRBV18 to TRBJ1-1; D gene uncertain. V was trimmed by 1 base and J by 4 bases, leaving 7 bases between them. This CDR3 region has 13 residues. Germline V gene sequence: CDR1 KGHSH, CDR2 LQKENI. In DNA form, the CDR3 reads TGTGCCAGCTCACCACGGAGAGGCACTGAAGCTTTCTTT. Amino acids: CASSPRRGTEAFF.

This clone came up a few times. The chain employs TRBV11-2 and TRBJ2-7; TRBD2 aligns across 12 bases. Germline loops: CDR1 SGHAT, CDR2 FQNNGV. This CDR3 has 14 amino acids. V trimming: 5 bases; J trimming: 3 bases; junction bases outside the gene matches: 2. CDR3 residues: CASSGLAGRYEQYF. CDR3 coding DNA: TGTGCCAGCAGCGGACTAGCGGGGCGCTACGAGCAGTACTTC. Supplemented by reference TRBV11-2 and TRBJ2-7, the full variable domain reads EAGVAQSPRYKIIEKRQSVAFWCNPISGHATLYWYQQILGQGPKLLIQFQNNGVVDDSQLPKDRFSAERLKGVDSTLKIQPAKLEDSAVYLCASSGLAGRYEQYFGPGTRLTVT.

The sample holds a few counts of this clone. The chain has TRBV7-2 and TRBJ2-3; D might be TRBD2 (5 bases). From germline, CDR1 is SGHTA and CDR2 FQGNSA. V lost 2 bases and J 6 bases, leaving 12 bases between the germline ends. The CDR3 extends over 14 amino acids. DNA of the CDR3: TGTGCCAGCAGCTTACGGCGGGTTGGGGATACGCAGTATTTT. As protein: CASSLRRVGDTQYF.

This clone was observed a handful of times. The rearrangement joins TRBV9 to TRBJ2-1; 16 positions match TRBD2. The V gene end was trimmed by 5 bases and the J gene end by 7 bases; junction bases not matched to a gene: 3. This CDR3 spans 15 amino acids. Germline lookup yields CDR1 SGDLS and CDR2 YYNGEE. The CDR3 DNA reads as TGTGCCAGCAGTGGGACTAGCGGGAGGGGGAATGAGCAGTTCTTC. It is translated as CASSGTSGRGNEQFF.

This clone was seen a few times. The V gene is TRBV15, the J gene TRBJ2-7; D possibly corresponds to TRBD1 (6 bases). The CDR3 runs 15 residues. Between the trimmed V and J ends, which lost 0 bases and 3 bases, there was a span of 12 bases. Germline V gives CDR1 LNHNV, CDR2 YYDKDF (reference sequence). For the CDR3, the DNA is TGTGCCACCAGCAGAGATCAGGGGCTAGGCTACGAGCAGTACTTC. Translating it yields CATSRDQGLGYEQYF.

The CDR3 reads CASSPRGQGDQPQHF. The CDR3 nucleotides read TGTGCCAGCTCACCAAGAGGGCAGGGGGATCAGCCCCAGCATTTT. The V call is TRBV18, the J call TRBJ1-5; 7 positions agree with TRBD1. V gave up 2 bases and J gave up 5 bases; unmatched junction bases: 6. Germline V gives CDR1 KGHSH, CDR2 LQKENI. The CDR3 is made up of 15 amino acids.

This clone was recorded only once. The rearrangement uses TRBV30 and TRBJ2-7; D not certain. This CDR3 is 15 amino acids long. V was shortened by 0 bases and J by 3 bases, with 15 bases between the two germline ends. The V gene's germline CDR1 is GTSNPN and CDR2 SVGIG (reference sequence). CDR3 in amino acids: CAWSVHLDLFYEQYF. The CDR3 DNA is TGTGCCTGGAGTGTACATCTCGACTTATTCTACGAGCAGTACTTC.

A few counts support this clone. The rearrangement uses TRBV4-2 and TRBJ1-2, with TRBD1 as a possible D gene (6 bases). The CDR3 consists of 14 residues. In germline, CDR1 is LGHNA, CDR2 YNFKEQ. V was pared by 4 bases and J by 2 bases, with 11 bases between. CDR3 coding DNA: TGTGCCAGCAGCCCAATGGACAGAAACTATGGCTACACCTTC. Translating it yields CASSPMDRNYGYTF.

The CDR3 DNA sequence: TGTGCCAGCAGCCAAGGGCGACTAGCGGGAGTGCGCCGGGCAGATACGCAGTATTTT. Protein product: CASSQGRLAGVRRADTQYF. The chain couples TRBV4-2 to TRBJ2-3; 12 positions agree with TRBD2. The CDR3 is 19 residues long. Trimming removed 1 base from V and 4 bases from J; junction bases left unmatched: 12. The germline CDR1 and CDR2 sequences are LGHNA and YNFKEQ.

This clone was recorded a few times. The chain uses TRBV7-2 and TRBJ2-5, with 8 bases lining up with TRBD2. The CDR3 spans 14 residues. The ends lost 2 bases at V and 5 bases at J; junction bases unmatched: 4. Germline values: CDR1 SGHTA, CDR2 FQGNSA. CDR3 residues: CASSLRGGRETQYF. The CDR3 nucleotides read TGTGCCAGCAGCTTACGCGGCGGGAGGGAGACCCAGTACTTC.

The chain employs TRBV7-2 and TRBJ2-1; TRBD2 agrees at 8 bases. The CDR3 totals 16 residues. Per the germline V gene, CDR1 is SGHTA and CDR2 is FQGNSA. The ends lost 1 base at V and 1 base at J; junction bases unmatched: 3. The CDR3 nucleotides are TGTGCCAGCAGCTTAGTCGGGACTAGGTCCTACAATGAGCAGTTCTTC. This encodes CASSLVGTRSYNEQFF.

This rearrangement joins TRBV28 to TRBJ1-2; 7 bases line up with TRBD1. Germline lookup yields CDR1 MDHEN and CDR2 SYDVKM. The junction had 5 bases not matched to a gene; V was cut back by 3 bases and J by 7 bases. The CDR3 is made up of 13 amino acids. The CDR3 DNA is TGTGCCAGCAGTTTCAGTTCAGGGGGTGGCTACACCTTC. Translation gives CASSFSSGGGYTF.

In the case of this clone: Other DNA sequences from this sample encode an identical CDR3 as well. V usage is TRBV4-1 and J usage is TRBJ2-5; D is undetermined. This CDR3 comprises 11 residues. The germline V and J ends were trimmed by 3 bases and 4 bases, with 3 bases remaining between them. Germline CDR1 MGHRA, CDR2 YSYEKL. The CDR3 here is CASSHRETQYF. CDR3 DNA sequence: TGCGCCAGCAGCCATCGAGAGACCCAGTACTTC.

The CDR3 protein is CATSRARDIGGYTF. As DNA, the CDR3 is TGTGCCACCAGCAGAGCCCGGGACATCGGCGGCTACACCTTC. The chain combines TRBV15 with TRBJ1-2, with D possibly matching TRBD1 (6 bases). Germline CDR1 LNHNV, CDR2 YYDKDF (reference sequence). With 1 base removed from V and 8 bases from J, the gap between germline ends came to 14 bases. The CDR3 loop spans 14 amino acids. Variable domain in full (rest from reference TRBV15 and TRBJ1-2): DAMVIQNPRYQVTQFGKPVTLSCSQTLNHNVMYWYQQKSSQAPKLLFHYYDKDFNNEADTPDNFQSRRPNTSFCFLDIRSPGLGDTAMYLCATSRARDIGGYTFGSGTRLTVV.

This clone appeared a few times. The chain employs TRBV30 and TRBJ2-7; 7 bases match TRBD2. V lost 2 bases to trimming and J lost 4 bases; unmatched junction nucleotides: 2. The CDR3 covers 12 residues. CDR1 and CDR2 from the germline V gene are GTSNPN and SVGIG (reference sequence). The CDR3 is CAWSPSGYEQYF. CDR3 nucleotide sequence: TGTGCCTGGAGTCCTAGCGGTTACGAGCAGTACTTC.

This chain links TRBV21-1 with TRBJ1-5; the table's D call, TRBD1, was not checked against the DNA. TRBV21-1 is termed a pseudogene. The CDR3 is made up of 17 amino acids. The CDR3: CASSAREDRAGNQPQHF. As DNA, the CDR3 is TGTGCCAGCAGCGCCCGGGAGGACAGGGCCGGCAATCAGCCCCAGCATTTT.

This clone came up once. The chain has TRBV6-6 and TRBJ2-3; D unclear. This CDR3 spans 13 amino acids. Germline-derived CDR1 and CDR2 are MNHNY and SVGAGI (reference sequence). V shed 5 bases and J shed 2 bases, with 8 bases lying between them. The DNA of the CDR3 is TGTGCCAGCAGTGACAAAAACACAGATACGCAGTATTTT. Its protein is CASSDKNTDTQYF.

CDR3 sequence reads: CASSFKLAEIYNEQFF. The CDR3 region has the DNA TGTGCCAGCAGCTTCAAACTAGCGGAGATATACAATGAGCAGTTCTTC. The V and J genes are TRBV11-2 and TRBJ2-1; 8 positions match TRBD2. There are 16 residues in the CDR3. V was clipped by 3 bases and J by 4 bases; unmatched bases: 8. Germline values: CDR1 SGHAT, CDR2 FQNNGV.

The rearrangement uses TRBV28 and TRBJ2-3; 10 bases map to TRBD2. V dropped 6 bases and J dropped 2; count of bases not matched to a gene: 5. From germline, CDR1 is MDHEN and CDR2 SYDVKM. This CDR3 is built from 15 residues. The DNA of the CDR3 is TGTGCCAGCAGCCCAGCGGGAGGGTTCACAGATACGCAGTATTTT. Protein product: CASSPAGGFTDTQYF.

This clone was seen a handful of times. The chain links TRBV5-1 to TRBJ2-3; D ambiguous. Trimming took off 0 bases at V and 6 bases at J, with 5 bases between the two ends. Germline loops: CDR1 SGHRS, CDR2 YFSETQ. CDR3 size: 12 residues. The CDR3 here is CASSLGADTQYF. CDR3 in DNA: TGCGCCAGCAGCTTGGGGGCGGATACGCAGTATTTT.

CDR3 protein: CSVDAETGTYGYTF. The DNA for the CDR3 is TGCAGCGTTGATGCCGAGACAGGGACCTATGGCTACACCTTC. The rearrangement uses TRBV29-1 and TRBJ1-2, with TRBD1 matching over 7 bases. The germline gives CDR1 SQVTM, CDR2 ANQGSEA. The length of the CDR3 is 14 residues. The V and J ends lost 3 bases and 4 bases, in that order; junction bases with no gene match: 8.

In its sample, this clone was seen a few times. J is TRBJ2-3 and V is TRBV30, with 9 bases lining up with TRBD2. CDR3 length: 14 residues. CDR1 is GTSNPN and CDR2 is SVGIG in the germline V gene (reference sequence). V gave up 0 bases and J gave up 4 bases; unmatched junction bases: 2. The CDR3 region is CAWSVSGRADTQYF. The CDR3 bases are TGTGCCTGGAGTGTTAGCGGGAGAGCAGATACGCAGTATTTT.

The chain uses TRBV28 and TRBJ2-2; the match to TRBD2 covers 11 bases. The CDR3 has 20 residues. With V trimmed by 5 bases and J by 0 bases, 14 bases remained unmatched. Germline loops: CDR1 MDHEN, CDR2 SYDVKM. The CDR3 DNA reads TGTGCCAGCAGTCCCCTCATACTAGCGGGAGTAGTCTCGAACACCGGGGAGCTGTTTTTT. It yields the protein CASSPLILAGVVSNTGELFF.

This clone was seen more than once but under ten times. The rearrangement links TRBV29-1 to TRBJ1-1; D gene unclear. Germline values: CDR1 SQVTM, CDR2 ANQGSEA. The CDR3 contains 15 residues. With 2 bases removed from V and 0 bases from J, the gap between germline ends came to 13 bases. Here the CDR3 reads CSVENYIQVNTEAFF. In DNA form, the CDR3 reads TGCAGCGTTGAAAATTATATCCAGGTGAACACTGAAGCTTTCTTT.

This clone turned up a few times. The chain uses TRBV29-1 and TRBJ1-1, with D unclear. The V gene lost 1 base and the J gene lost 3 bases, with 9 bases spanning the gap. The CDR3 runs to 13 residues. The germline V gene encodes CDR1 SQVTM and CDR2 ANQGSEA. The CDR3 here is CSVEVGQDTEAFF. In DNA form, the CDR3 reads TGCAGCGTTGAAGTTGGGCAGGACACTGAAGCTTTCTTT.

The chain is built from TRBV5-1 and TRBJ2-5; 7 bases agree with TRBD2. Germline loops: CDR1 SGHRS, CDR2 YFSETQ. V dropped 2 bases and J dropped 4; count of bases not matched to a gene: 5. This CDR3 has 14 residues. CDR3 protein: CASSLSLAGETQYF. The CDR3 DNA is TGCGCCAGCAGCTTAAGTTTAGCGGGAGAGACCCAGTACTTC.